Each of the 5 T cell receptor beta chains below was sequenced from the same sample in a study of T cell changes during pregnancy in multiple sclerosis. Using immunoSEQ multiplex PCR, the repertoire was profiled, and TCRdb retains in-frame clones only, with some absent. The sample gives tens of thousands of clones, approximately 80% of which show up once; about 0.64% is in the top ten. The starting material was CD4+ T cells from peripheral blood mononuclear cells, obtained before pregnancy. The receptors derive from a female donor with multiple sclerosis, enrolled in a pregnancy study.

The CDR3 here is CASSPRGGRSGGYTF. CDR3 nucleotide sequence: TGTGCCAGCAGCCCCCGAGGGGGACGCTCCGGGGGCTACACCTTC. This sequence joins TRBV7-8 and TRBJ1-2; a weak D match, TRBD1 (6 bases). Germline V CDR1 and CDR2: SGHVS, FQNEAQ. This CDR3 comprises 15 residues. Trimming pared 5 bases from V and 8 bases from J, leaving 21 bases between. The variable domain in full, completed from reference TRBV7-8 and TRBJ1-2, reads GAGVSQSPRYKVAKRGQDVALRCDPISGHVSLFWYQQALGQGPEFLTYFQNEAQLDKSGLPSDRFFAERPEGSVSTLKIQRTQQEDSAVYLCASSPRGGRSGGYTFGSGTRLTVV.

The genes are TRBV20-1 and TRBJ1-1, with D perhaps TRBD1 (6 bases). Trimming removed 3 bases at V and 9 bases at J, with 8 bases between. Germline values: CDR1 DFQATT, CDR2 SNEGSKA (reference sequence). The CDR3 has 10 amino acids. CDR3 sequence: CSARDSQAFF. DNA for the CDR3: TGCAGTGCTAGGGACAGCCAAGCTTTCTTT.

The gene calls are TRBV2 and TRBJ1-2, with 7 bases aligning to TRBD1. CDR1 is SNHLY and CDR2 is FYNNEI in the germline V gene. The CDR3 has 11 amino acids. Losses at the gene ends were 6 bases for V and 11 bases for J; bases not matched to a gene: 6. CDR3 amino acids: CASRPTGWYTF. The DNA of the CDR3 is TGTGCCAGCAGGCCGACAGGGTGGTACACCTTC.

In the case of this clone: The sample carries other DNA sequences with the same CDR3. The chain links TRBV6-5 to TRBJ2-1, with 8 bases aligning to TRBD2. Germline CDR1 is MNHEY and CDR2 is SVGAGI. The CDR3 is made up of 16 amino acids. The ends lost 0 bases at V and 4 bases at J; junction bases unmatched: 5. CDR3 region: CASSYSAGGSYNEQFF. CDR3 DNA: TGTGCCAGCAGTTACTCTGCGGGAGGATCTTACAATGAGCAGTTCTTC.

This chain uses TRBV11-2 with TRBJ2-1, with 8 bases aligning to TRBD2. J gave up 2 bases and V 5 bases, and 2 bases lay outside the gene matches. There are 14 residues in the CDR3. The germline V gene has CDR1 SGHAT and CDR2 FQNNGV. The CDR3 DNA follows: TGTGCCAGCAGCACGGGACTAGCCTACAATGAGCAGTTCTTC. Residues: CASSTGLAYNEQFF.